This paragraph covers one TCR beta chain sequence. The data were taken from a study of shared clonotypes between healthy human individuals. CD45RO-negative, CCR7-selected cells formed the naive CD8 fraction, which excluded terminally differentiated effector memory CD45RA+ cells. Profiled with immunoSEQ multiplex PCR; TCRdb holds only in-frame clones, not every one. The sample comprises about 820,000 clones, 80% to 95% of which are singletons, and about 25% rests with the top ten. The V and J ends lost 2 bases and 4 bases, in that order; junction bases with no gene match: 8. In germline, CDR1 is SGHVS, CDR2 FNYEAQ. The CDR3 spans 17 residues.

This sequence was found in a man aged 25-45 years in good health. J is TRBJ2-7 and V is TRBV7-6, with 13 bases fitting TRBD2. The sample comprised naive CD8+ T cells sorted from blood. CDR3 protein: CASSLKPGLAGLYEQYF. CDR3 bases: TGTGCCAGCAGCTTAAAACCGGGACTAGCGGGATTATACGAGCAGTACTTC.